This is a list of T cell receptor beta chains from one sample in a study of vaccination and CD4 T cells after COVID-19. No antigen has been assigned to these receptors. One entry per CDR3 protein results from TCRdb running MiXCR on the PCR reads. The repertoire includes around 15,000 distinct CDR3 sequences, approximately 50% of them detected once, and 10% sits in the top ten. Sequencing was done on a sample of CD4+ T cells from blood, cultured in vitro. The source is a human donor who had recovered from COVID-19. The CDR3 runs from the conserved cysteine through the conserved F or W. The order of the fields is J gene, V gene, clone size, D gene, CDR3 protein, CDR3 DNA. D genes are given only for firm matches. The size field is filled for only some rows; it gives once, few, many or a size class.

>TRBJ2-2|TRBV11-3|.|.
CASSLAGPTGELFF
TGTGCCAGCAGCTTGGCGGGGCCCACCGGGGAGCTGTTTTTT
>TRBJ1-2|TRBV2|.|.
CASTGGLTYGYTF
TGTGCCAGCACGGGGGGCCTTACCTATGGCTACACCTTC
>TRBJ2-2|TRBV28|.|TRBD2
CASSLGLAGGAGELFF
TGTGCCAGCAGTTTGGGACTAGCGGGGGGGGCCGGGGAGCTGTTTTTT
>TRBJ2-2|TRBV24-1|.|.
CATRAGTMTGELFF
TGTGCCACCAGGGCAGGGACGATGACCGGGGAGCTGTTTTTT
>TRBJ1-1|TRBV7-9|.|TRBD1
CASSLDRARSTEAFF
TGTGCCAGCAGCCTAGACAGGGCCCGATCGACTGAAGCTTTCTTT
>TRBJ1-2|TRBV20-1|once|.
CSASFSGGTNYGYTF
TGCAGTGCTAGTTTCTCCGGCGGAACTAACTATGGCTACACCTTC
>TRBJ1-2|TRBV4-1|once|TRBD1
CASSRVRQGQVSDGYTF
TGCGCCAGCAGCCGAGTCAGACAGGGGCAGGTTTCGGATGGCTACACCTTC
>TRBJ1-2|TRBV20-1|.|TRBD1
CSARDPGQGLYSGYTF
TGCAGTGCTAGAGACCCGGGACAGGGACTTTATAGTGGCTACACCTTC
>TRBJ2-7|TRBV6-5|few|.
CASSYEQYF
TGTGCCAGCAGTTACGAGCAGTACTTC
>TRBJ2-1|TRBV20-1|.|TRBD2
CSATGTSGRAYNEQFF
TGCAGTGCTACCGGGACTAGCGGGAGGGCCTACAATGAGCAGTTCTTC
>TRBJ1-2|TRBV19|.|.
CASSSTEIQFYGYTF
TGTGCCAGTAGTTCGACAGAGATTCAATTCTATGGCTACACCTTC
>TRBJ2-3|TRBV28|.|.
CASSSRGGRITDTQYF
TGTGCCAGCAGTTCGAGGGGCGGAAGGATCACAGATACGCAGTATTTT
>TRBJ2-7|TRBV5-4|.|TRBD2
CASSLLLAGGSAYEQYF
TGTGCCAGCAGCTTGCTACTAGCGGGAGGATCCGCCTACGAGCAGTACTTC
>TRBJ2-5|TRBV10-3|.|TRBD2
CAISDVGGSEETQYF
TGTGCCATCAGTGACGTAGGCGGGAGTGAAGAGACCCAGTACTTC
>TRBJ2-5|TRBV12-3/TRBV12-4|.|TRBD2
CASSSTSEGTQYF
TGTGCCAGCAGTTCGACTAGCGAGGGGACCCAGTACTTC
>TRBJ2-1|TRBV11-1|.|.
CASSLRFVAGDALFF
TGTGCCAGCAGCTTAAGGTTCGTCGCCGGGGATGCGTTGTTCTTC
>TRBJ2-1|TRBV10-2|few|TRBD2
CASSPTSGLGGTYNEQFF
TGCGCCAGCAGTCCCACTAGCGGCCTTGGGGGGACCTACAATGAGCAGTTCTTC
>TRBJ1-6|TRBV2|.|TRBD1
CASSFLRDRVRNSPLHF
TGTGCCAGCAGTTTTCTCCGGGACAGGGTGAGAAATTCACCCCTCCACTTT
>TRBJ2-1|TRBV20-1|.|TRBD2
CSAPTSGALSLEQFF
TGCAGTGCTCCCACTAGCGGAGCCCTATCATTAGAGCAGTTCTTC
>TRBJ2-5|TRBV4-2|.|TRBD2
CASSQATSGGAGQETQYF
TGTGCCAGCAGCCAAGCTACTAGCGGGGGGGCCGGACAAGAGACCCAGTACTTC
>TRBJ2-7|TRBV18|few|TRBD1
CASSLAETGGYEQYF
TGTGCCAGCTCACTGGCTGAGACAGGGGGCTACGAGCAGTACTTC
>TRBJ1-6|TRBV20-1|.|.
CSAKLETSPLHF
TGCAGTGCTAAATTGGAGACTTCACCCCTCCACTTT
>TRBJ2-3|TRBV28|.|.
CASSPWTLGAIVDTQYF
TGTGCCAGCAGCCCTTGGACTTTGGGGGCTATCGTAGATACGCAGTATTTT
>TRBJ2-2|TRBV9|medium-sized|.
CASSSRVEGRELFF
TGTGCCAGCAGCTCCCGAGTCGAGGGCAGGGAGCTGTTTTTT
>TRBJ2-1|TRBV18|medium-sized|TRBD2
CASSRTSGSVNEQFF
TGTGCCAGCTCCCGAACTAGCGGGAGTGTAAATGAGCAGTTCTTC
>TRBJ1-5|TRBV27|.|TRBD1
CASSGTGGQPQHF
TGTGCCAGCAGCGGGACAGGGGGACAGCCCCAGCATTTT
>TRBJ1-6|TRBV7-2|.|.
CASNEGPKANSPLHF
TGTGCCAGCAATGAGGGACCAAAGGCTAATTCACCCCTCCACTTT
>TRBJ2-7|TRBV20-1|.|TRBD2
CSRLAQTYEQYF
TGCAGTCGACTAGCGCAGACCTACGAGCAGTACTTC
>TRBJ2-2|TRBV19|few|.
CASRAMAGNTGELFF
TGTGCCAGTAGGGCTATGGCGGGGAACACCGGGGAGCTGTTTTTT
>TRBJ1-1|TRBV20-1|.|.
CSASAPDKNTGAFF
TGCAGTGCTAGCGCCCCGGACAAGAACACTGGAGCTTTCTTT
>TRBJ1-1|TRBV27|.|.
CASTVRRGGTEAFF
TGTGCCAGCACAGTGAGGAGGGGAGGAACTGAAGCTTTCTTT
>TRBJ2-1|TRBV28|.|TRBD1
CASTAGQGFENEQFF
TGTGCCAGCACTGCCGGACAGGGGTTTGAGAATGAGCAGTTCTTC
>TRBJ2-5|TRBV2|few|.
CASSEYNVETQYF
TGTGCCAGCAGTGAGTACAACGTGGAGACCCAGTACTTC
>TRBJ2-5|TRBV9|.|TRBD1
CASSVGPDREETQYF
TGTGCCAGCAGCGTAGGGCCGGACAGGGAAGAGACCCAGTACTTC
>TRBJ1-1|TRBV10-3|.|.
CAIRGGTEAFF
TGTGCCATCCGGGGGGGCACTGAAGCTTTCTTT
>TRBJ1-1|TRBV20-1|few|TRBD1
CSAAGTGERGTEAFF
TGCAGTGCGGCCGGGACAGGGGAGAGAGGCACTGAAGCTTTCTTT
>TRBJ2-3|TRBV2|.|TRBD2
CASNSGRTDTQYF
TGTGCCAGCAATAGCGGGCGCACAGATACGCAGTATTTT
>TRBJ2-5|TRBV20-1|.|.
CSASTYNAETQYF
TGCAGTGCTAGCACATACAATGCGGAGACCCAGTACTTC
>TRBJ2-1|TRBV24-1|few|.
CATSDRWAGSYNEQFF
TGTGCCACCAGTGATCGGTGGGCGGGATCCTACAATGAGCAGTTCTTC
>TRBJ2-3|TRBV20-1|.|TRBD2
CSARLLLAGAPDTQYF
TGCAGTGCTAGATTGCTCCTTGCGGGAGCCCCAGATACGCAGTATTTT
>TRBJ2-7|TRBV19|.|.
CASSMPDRSYEQYF
TGTGCCAGTAGTATGCCGGATCGCTCCTACGAGCAGTACTTC
>TRBJ1-2|TRBV12-3/TRBV12-4|.|.
CASSFRGGYGYTF
TGTGCCAGCAGTTTTAGGGGTGGCTATGGCTACACCTTC
>TRBJ1-2|TRBV7-2|large|.
CASTASPGSLRGYTF
TGTGCCAGCACCGCATCCCCAGGGTCCCTGAGGGGCTACACCTTC
>TRBJ2-3|TRBV11-3|.|.
CASSWSGVSTDTQYF
TGTGCCAGCAGCTGGAGCGGAGTTAGCACAGATACGCAGTATTTT
>TRBJ1-6|TRBV5-1|.|.
CASSFRGTFNSPLHF
TGCGCCAGCAGCTTCCGGGGAACTTTCAATTCACCCCTCCACTTT
>TRBJ2-7|TRBV28|few|TRBD2
CASRTGTSGSYEQYF
TGTGCCAGCAGAACCGGGACTAGCGGCTCCTACGAGCAGTACTTC
>TRBJ1-1|TRBV11-2|.|.
CASSSRAAENTEAFF
TGTGCCAGCAGCTCCCGGGCGGCAGAGAACACTGAAGCTTTCTTT
>TRBJ2-7|TRBV6-1|.|.
CASSDRGRASSYEQYF
TGTGCCAGCAGTGATAGGGGCAGGGCCAGCTCCTACGAGCAGTACTTC
>TRBJ2-2|TRBV5-4|.|TRBD2
CASSLWGLAGSRELFF
TGTGCCAGCAGCTTGTGGGGACTAGCGGGATCCCGGGAGCTGTTTTTT